Here is one T cell receptor (beta chain) with its context. Repertoires were generated with immunoSEQ multiplex PCR, while TCRdb's copy carries only in-frame clones and drops some. Counted here are 390,000 or so clones, about 87% occurring once; the ten biggest clones make up more than 9%. The record originates from a study of blood T cell repertoires in COVID-19. Study as a whole: Collection of acute and convalescent COVID-19 samples took place in the United States, Italy and Spain.

Germline values: CDR1 LGHNA, CDR2 YSLEER. V shed 0 bases and J shed 0 bases, with 19 bases lying between them. The CDR3 is 19 amino acids. Material: peripheral blood. This sequence joins TRBV4-3 and TRBJ2-3, with TRBD2 as a possible D gene (6 bases). The clonotype originates from a woman aged 30 to 39 with COVID-19, enrolled during active disease. In DNA form, the CDR3 reads TGCGCCAGCAGCCAAGATTGGGACTTAGGGGCGGCTAGCACAGATACGCAGTATTTT. This codes for CASSQDWDLGAASTDTQYF.